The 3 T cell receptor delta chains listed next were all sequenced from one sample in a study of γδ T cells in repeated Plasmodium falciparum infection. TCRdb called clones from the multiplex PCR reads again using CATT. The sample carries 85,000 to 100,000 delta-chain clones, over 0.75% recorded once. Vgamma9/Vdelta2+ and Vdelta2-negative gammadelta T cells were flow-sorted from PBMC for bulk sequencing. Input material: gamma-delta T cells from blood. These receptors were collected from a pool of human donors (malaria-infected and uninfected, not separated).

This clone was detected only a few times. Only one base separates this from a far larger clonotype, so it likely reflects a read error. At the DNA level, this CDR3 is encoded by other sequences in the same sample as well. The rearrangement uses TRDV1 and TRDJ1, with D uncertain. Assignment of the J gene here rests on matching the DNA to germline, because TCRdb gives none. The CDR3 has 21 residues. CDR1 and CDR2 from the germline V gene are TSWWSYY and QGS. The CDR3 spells CALGEDSTPRPTRTYTDKLIF. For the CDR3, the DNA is TGTGCTCTTGGGGAAGACTCTACTCCACGTCCGACCCGGACGTACACTGATAAACTCATCTTT.

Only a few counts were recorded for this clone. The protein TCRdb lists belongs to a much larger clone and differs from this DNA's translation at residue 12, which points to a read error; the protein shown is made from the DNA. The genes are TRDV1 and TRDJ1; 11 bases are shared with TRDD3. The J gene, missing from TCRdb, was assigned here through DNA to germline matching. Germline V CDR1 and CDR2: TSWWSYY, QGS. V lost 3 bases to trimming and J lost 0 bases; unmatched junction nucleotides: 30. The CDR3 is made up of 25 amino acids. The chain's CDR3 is CALGDHWPSRRDSGGYKWYTDKLIF. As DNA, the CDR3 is TGTGCTCTTGGGGACCACTGGCCTTCCAGACGCGACTCTGGGGGATACAAGTGGTACACCGATAAACTCATCTTT.

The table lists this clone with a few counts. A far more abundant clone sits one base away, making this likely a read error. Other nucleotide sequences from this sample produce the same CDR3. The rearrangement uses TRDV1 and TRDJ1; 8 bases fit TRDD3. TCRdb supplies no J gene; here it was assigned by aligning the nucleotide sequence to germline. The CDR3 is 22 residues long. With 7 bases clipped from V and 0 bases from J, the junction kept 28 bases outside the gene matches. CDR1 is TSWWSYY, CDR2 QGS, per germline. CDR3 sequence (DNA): TGTGCTCTTGAGGCCCCGCCGTCCCATACTGGGGGCCGACAACTATACACCGATAAACTCATCTTT. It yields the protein CALEAPPSHTGGRQLYTDKLIF.